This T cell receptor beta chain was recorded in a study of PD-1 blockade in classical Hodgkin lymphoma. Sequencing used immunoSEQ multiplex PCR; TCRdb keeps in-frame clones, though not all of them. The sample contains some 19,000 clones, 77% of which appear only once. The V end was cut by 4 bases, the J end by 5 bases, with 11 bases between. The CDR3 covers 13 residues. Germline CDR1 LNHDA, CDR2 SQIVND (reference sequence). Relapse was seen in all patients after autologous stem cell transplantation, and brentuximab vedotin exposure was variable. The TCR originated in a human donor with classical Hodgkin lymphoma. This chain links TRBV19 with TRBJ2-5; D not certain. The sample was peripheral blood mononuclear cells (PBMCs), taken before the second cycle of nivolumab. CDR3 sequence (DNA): TGTGCCAGTAGTAGGTCTACAGAGGAGACCCAGTACTTC. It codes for CASSRSTEETQYF.